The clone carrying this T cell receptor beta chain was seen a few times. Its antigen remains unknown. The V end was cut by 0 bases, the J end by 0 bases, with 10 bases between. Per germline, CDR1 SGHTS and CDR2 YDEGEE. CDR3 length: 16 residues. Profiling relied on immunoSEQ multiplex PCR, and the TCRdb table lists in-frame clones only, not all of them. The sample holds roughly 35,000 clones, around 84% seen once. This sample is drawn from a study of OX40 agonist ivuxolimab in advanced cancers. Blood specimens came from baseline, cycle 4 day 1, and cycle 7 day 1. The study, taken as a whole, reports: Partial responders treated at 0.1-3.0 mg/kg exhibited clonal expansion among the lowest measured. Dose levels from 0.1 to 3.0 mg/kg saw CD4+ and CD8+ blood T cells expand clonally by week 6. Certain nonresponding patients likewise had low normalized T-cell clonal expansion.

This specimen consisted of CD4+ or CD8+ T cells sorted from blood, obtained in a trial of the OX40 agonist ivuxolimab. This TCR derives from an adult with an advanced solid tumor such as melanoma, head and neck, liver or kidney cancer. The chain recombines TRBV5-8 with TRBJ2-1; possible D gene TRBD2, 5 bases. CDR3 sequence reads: CASSLEGAGSYNEQFF. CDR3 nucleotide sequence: TGTGCCAGCAGCTTGGAAGGCGCGGGCTCCTACAATGAGCAGTTCTTC. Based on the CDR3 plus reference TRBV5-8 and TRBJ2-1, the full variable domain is EAGVTQSPTHLIKTRGQQATLRCSPISGHTSVYWYQQALGLGLQFLLWYDEGEERNRGNFPPRFSGRQFPNYSSELNVNALELEDSALYLCASSLEGAGSYNEQFFGPGTRLTVL.